This TCR beta chain stems from a study of identical twins. Broader study findings: Beta out-of-frame sequences showed weaker excess sharing between twins. For zero-insertion analyses, partial confounding could come from invariant MAIT and iNKT cells. Memory repertoires lacked the insertion deficit that abundant cord blood beta clonotypes showed.

The CDR3 runs to 15 residues. The V end lost 2 bases, the J end lost 0 bases, and 11 bases lay between the germline ends. CDR1 is DFQATT, CDR2 SNEGSKA, per germline (reference sequence). MiXCR was run by TCRdb on the 5' RACE reads, yielding one entry per CDR3 protein. This table has approximately 500,000 distinct CDR3 sequences, about 15% appearing once. Concerning this clonotype itself: The antigen remains undetermined.

In addition, the sample was reused for a study of yellow fever vaccine responses in identical twins.

The sequenced sample was CD4+ T cells sorted from blood. The chain couples TRBV20-1 to TRBJ2-1; D possibly corresponds to TRBD2 (5 bases). This clonotype was sampled from a woman aged 18 to 35 in good health. CDR3 bases: TGCAGTGCTAGACCCCCTCGGGACTCCTACAATGAGCAGTTCTTC. This gives the protein CSARPPRDSYNEQFF.